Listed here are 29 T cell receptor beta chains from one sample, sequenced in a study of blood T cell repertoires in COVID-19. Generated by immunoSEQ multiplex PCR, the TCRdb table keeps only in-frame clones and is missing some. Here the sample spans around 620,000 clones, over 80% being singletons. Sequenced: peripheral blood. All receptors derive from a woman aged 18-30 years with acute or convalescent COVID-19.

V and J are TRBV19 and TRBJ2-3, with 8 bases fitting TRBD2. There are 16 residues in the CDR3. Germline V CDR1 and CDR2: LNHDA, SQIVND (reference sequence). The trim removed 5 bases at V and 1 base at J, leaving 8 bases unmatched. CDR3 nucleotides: TGTGCCAGTAGTTTCAAAGCGGGGGCGCGCACAGATACGCAGTATTTT. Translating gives CASSFKAGARTDTQYF.

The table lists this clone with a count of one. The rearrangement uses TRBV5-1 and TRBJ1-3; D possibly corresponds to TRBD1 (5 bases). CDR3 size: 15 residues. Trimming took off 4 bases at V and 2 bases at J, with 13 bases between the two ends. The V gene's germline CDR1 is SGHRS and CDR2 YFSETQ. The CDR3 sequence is CASSTGGYPGNTIYF. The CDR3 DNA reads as TGCGCCAGCAGCACGGGGGGATACCCTGGAAACACCATATATTTT.

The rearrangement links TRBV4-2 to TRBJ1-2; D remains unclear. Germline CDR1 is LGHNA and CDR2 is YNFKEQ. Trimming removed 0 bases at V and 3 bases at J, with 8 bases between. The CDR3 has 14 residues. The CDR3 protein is CASSQELRYYGYTF. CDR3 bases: TGTGCCAGCAGCCAAGAACTCCGGTACTATGGCTACACCTTC.

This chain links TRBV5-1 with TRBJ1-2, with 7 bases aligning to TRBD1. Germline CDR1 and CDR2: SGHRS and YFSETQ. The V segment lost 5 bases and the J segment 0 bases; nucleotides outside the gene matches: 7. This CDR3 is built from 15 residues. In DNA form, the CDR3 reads TGCGCCAGCAGACCGACGGGACAGACTAACTATGGCTACACCTTC. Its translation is CASRPTGQTNYGYTF.

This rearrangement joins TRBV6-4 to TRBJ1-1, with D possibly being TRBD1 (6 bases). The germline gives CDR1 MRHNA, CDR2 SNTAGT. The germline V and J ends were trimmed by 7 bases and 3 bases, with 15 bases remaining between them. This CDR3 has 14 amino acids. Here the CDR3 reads CASKRGRGDTEAFF. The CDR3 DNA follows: TGTGCCAGCAAGAGGGGCAGGGGAGACACTGAAGCTTTCTTT.

In DNA form, the CDR3 reads TGTGCCAGCAGCTACCGGGACAGTCCGTACAATGAGCAGTTCTTC. Translated, it gives CASSYRDSPYNEQFF. This chain joins TRBV11-3 and TRBJ2-1; 7 bases fit TRBD1. CDR1 and CDR2 (germline): SGHNT, YENEEA. The CDR3 is made up of 15 amino acids. Trimming at V came to 4 bases and at J to 4 bases, leaving 7 bases not matched to a gene.

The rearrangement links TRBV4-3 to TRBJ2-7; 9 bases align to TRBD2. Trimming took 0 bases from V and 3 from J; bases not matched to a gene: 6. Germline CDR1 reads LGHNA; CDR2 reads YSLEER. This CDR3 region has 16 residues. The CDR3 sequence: CASSQDAASGVYEQYF. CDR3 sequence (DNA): TGCGCCAGCAGCCAAGATGCGGCTAGCGGGGTCTACGAGCAGTACTTC.

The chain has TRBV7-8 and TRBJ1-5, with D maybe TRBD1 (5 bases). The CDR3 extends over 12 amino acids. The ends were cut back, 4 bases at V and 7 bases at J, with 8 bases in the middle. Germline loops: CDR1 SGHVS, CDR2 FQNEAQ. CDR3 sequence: CASSSRAQPQHF. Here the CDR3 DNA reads TGTGCCAGCAGCTCCAGGGCCCAGCCCCAGCATTTT.

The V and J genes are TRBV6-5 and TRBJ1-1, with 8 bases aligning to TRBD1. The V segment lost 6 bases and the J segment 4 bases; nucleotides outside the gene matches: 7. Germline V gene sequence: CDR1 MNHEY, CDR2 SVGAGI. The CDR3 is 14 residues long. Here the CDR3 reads CASSYLTGATEAFF. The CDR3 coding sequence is TGTGCCAGCAGCTATCTGACAGGGGCCACTGAAGCTTTCTTT.

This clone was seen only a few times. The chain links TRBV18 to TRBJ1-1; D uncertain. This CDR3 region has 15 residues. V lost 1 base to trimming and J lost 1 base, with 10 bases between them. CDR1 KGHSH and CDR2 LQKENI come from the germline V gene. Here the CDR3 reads CASSPLTGSNTEAFF. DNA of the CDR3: TGTGCCAGCTCACCACTGACCGGGTCGAACACTGAAGCTTTCTTT.

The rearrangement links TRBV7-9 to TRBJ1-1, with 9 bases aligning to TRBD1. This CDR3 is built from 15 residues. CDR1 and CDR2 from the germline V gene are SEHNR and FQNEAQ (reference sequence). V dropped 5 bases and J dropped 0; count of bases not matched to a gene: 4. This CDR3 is CASSTRTGVNTEAFF. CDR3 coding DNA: TGTGCCAGCAGCACTCGGACAGGGGTGAACACTGAAGCTTTCTTT.

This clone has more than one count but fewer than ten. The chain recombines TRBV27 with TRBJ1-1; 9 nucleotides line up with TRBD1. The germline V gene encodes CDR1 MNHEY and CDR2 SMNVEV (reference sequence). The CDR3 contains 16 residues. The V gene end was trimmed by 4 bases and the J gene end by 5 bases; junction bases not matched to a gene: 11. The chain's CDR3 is CASSSPPGQGWTEAFF. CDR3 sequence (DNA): TGTGCCAGCAGTTCCCCCCCCGGACAGGGGTGGACTGAAGCTTTCTTT.

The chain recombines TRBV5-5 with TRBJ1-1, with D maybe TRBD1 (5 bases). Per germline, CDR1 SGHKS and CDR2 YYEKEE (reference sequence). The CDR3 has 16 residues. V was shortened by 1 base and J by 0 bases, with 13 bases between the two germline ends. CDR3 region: CASSLSGRDLNTEAFF. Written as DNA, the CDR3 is TGTGCCAGCAGCTTGTCGGGCAGGGATTTGAACACTGAAGCTTTCTTT.

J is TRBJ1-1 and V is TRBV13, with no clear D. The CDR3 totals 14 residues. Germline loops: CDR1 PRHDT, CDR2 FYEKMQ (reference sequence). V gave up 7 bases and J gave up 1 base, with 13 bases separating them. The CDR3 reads CASTPRFGNTEAFF. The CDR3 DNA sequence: TGTGCCAGCACCCCTAGATTCGGGAACACTGAAGCTTTCTTT.

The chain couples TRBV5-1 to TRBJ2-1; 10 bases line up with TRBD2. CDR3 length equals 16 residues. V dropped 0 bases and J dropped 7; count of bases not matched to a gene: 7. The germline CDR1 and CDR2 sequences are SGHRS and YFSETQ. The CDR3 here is CASSLGPSGGGNEQFF. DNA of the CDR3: TGCGCCAGCAGCTTGGGACCCAGCGGGGGGGGAAATGAGCAGTTCTTC.

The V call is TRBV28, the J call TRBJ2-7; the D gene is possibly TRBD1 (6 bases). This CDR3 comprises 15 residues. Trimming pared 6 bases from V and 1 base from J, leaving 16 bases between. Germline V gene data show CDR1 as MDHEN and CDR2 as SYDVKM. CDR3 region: CASSITGLGSYEQYF. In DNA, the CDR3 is TGTGCCAGCAGCATTACAGGGCTCGGGTCCTACGAGCAGTACTTC.

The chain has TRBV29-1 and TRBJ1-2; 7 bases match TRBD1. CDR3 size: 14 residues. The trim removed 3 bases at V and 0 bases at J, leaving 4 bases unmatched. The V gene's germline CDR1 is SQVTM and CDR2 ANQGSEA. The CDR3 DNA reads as TGCAGCGTTGAGACCGGGACAGCTAACTATGGCTACACCTTC. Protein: CSVETGTANYGYTF.

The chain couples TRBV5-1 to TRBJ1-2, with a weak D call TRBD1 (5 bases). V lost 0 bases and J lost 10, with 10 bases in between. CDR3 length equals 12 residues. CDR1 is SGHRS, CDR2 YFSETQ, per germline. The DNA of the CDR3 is TGCGCCAGCAGCTTGGCCGGGGGGGACTACACCTTC. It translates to CASSLAGGDYTF. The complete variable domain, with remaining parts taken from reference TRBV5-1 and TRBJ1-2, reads KAGVTQTPRYLIKTRGQQVTLSCSPISGHRSVSWYQQTPGQGLQFLFEYFSETQRNKGNFPGRFSGRQFSNSRSEMNVSTLELGDSALYLCASSLAGGDYTFGSGTRLTVV.

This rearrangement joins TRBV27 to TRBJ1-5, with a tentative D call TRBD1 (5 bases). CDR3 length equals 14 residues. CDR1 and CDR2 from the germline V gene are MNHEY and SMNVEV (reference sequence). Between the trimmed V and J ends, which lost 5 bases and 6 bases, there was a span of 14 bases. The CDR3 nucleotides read TGTGCCAGCAGTCAGTGGGGCTTGAGTCAGCCCCAGCATTTT. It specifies CASSQWGLSQPQHF.

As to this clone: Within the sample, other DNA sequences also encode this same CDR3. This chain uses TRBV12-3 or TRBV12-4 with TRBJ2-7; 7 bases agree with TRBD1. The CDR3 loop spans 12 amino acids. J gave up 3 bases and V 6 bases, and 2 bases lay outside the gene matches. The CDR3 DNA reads TGTGCCAGCAGCCGGGACAGCTACGAGCAGTACTTC. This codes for CASSRDSYEQYF.

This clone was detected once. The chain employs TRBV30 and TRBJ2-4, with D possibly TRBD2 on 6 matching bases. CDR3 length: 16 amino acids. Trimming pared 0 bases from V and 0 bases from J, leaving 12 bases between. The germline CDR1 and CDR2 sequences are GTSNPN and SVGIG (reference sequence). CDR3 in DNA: TGTGCCTGGAGTGTACCCGGGGGACTAGCCAAAAACATTCAGTACTTC. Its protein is CAWSVPGGLAKNIQYF.

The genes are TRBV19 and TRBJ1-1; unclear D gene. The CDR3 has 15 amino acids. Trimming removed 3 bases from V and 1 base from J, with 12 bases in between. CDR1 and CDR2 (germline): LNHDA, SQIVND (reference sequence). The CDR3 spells CASSMAVGSNTEAFF. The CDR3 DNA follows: TGTGCCAGTAGTATGGCGGTTGGATCGAACACTGAAGCTTTCTTT.

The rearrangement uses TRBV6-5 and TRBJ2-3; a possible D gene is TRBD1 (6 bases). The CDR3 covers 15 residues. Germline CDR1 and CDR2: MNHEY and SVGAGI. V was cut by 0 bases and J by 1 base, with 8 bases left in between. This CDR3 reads CASSYSRQGTDTQYF. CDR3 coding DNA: TGTGCCAGCAGTTACTCCCGACAGGGCACAGATACGCAGTATTTT.

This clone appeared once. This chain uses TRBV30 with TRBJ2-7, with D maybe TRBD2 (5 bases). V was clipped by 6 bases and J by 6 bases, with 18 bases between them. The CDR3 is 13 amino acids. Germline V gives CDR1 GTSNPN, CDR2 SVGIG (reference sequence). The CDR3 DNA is TGTGCCTGCCAGCGGAATCTGGATTCCGAGCAGTACTTC. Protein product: CACQRNLDSEQYF. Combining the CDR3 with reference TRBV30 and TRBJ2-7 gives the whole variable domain SQTIHQWPATLVQPVGSPLSLECTVEGTSNPNLYWYRQAAGRGLQLLFYSVGIGQISSEVPQNLSASRPQDRQFILSSKKLLLSDSGFYLCACQRNLDSEQYFGPGTRLTVT.

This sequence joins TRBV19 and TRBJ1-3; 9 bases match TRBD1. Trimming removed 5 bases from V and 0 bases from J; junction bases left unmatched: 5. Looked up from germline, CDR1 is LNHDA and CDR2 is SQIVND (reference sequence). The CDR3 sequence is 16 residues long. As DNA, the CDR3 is TGTGCCAGTAGTGCCCGGGACAGGGCCTCTGGAAACACCATATATTTT. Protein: CASSARDRASGNTIYF.

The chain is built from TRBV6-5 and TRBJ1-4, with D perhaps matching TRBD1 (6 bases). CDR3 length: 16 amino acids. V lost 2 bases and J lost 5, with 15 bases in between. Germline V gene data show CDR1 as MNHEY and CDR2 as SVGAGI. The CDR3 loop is CASSYIQGRRNEKLFF. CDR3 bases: TGTGCCAGCAGTTACATACAGGGTAGGAGGAATGAAAAACTGTTTTTT.

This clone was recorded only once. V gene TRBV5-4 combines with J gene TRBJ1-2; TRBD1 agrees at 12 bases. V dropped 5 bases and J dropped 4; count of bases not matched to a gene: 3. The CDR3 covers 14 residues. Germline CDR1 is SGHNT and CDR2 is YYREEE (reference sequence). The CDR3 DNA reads TGTGCCAGCAGGGGACAGGGGGCTCCCTATGGCTACACCTTC. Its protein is CASRGQGAPYGYTF. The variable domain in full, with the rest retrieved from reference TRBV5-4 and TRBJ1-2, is ETGVTQSPTHLIKTRGQQVTLRCSSQSGHNTVSWYQQALGQGPQFIFQYYREEENGRGNFPPRFSGLQFPNYSSELNVNALELDDSALYLCASRGQGAPYGYTFGSGTRLTVV.

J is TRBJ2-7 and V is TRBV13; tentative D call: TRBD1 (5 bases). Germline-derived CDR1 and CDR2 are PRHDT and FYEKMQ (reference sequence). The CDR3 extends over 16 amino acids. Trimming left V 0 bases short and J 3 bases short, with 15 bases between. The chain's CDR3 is CASSLGGQGFLYEQYF. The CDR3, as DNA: TGTGCCAGCAGCTTAGGCGGGCAGGGATTCCTCTACGAGCAGTACTTC.

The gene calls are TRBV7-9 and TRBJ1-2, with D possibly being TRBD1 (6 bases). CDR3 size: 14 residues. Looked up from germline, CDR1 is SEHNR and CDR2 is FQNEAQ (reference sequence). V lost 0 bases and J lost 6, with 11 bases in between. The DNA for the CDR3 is TGTGCCAGCAGCTTAGCGAACAGGGACCATGGCTACACCTTC. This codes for CASSLANRDHGYTF.